Following are 25 T cell receptor beta chains from one sample sequenced in a study of blood T cell repertoires in COVID-19. Only in-frame clones appear in the TCRdb table, and some are missing; sequencing was by immunoSEQ multiplex PCR. Of roughly 290,000 clones listed, approximately 85% are singletons. The sequenced sample consisted of PBMCs or T cells enriched from blood (not recorded which). These receptors all stem from a man aged 25 to 40 who had recovered from COVID-19.

This chain joins TRBV7-9 and TRBJ1-1; 7 bases agree with TRBD1. Trimming took 5 bases from V and 4 from J; bases not matched to a gene: 4. CDR3 size: 13 residues. Germline V gives CDR1 SEHNR, CDR2 FQNEAQ (reference sequence). For the CDR3, the DNA is TGTGCCAGCAGCGACAGGGTGGGCACTGAAGCTTTCTTT. Translated: CASSDRVGTEAFF. Variable domain in full (rest from reference TRBV7-9 and TRBJ1-1): DTGVSQNPRHKITKRGQNVTFRCDPISEHNRLYWYRQTLGQGPEFLTYFQNEAQLEKSRLLSDRFSAERPKGSFSTLEIQRTEQGDSAMYLCASSDRVGTEAFFGQGTRLTVV.

This clone occurred a few times. V is TRBV6-4 and J is TRBJ2-7, with 9 bases matching TRBD1. Germline CDR1 and CDR2: MRHNA and SNTAGT. The CDR3 is made up of 14 amino acids. J was trimmed by 3 bases and V by 6 bases; bases with no gene match: 6. This CDR3 is CASSRTGDDYEQYF. The CDR3 DNA reads TGTGCCAGCAGCAGGACAGGGGATGACTACGAGCAGTACTTC.

A remark on this clone: Other DNA sequences in this specimen translate into the identical CDR3. The chain combines TRBV27 with TRBJ2-2; D is possibly TRBD2 (6 bases). The CDR3 is made up of 13 amino acids. Trimming took 2 bases from V and 7 from J, leaving 8 bases between them. Looked up from germline, CDR1 is MNHEY and CDR2 is SMNVEV (reference sequence). The CDR3 region is CASSLGGLGELFF. As DNA, the CDR3 is TGTGCCAGCAGTTTAGGGGGACTCGGGGAGCTGTTTTTT.

The CDR3 DNA reads as TGTGCCAGCTCACCTGTATTCCCGCGCGGGTTGAACACTGAAGCTTTCTTT. Protein sequence: CASSPVFPRGLNTEAFF. The chain joins TRBV18 to TRBJ1-1; D gene unclear. The germline gives CDR1 KGHSH, CDR2 LQKENI. V was clipped by 3 bases and J by 0 bases, with 17 bases between them. The CDR3 sequence is 17 residues long.

The chain has TRBV11-2 and TRBJ1-1; D is possibly TRBD1 (6 bases). This CDR3 contains 15 residues. Germline V gene sequence: CDR1 SGHAT, CDR2 FQNNGV. Trimming took 2 bases from V and 4 from J, leaving 14 bases between them. For the CDR3, the DNA is TGTGCCAGCAGCTTACAACAGGGTATGGGCACTGAAGCTTTCTTT. It translates to CASSLQQGMGTEAFF.

The genes are TRBV5-1 and TRBJ1-4; TRBD1 is a possible D gene (5 bases). The CDR3 length is 15 residues. The V gene lost 3 bases and the J gene lost 7 bases, with 16 bases spanning the gap. Germline CDR1 reads SGHRS; CDR2 reads YFSETQ. CDR3 in amino acids: CASSSGLLESEKLFF. DNA for the CDR3: TGCGCCAGCAGCTCGGGACTGTTGGAGAGTGAAAAACTGTTTTTT.

The genes are TRBV5-4 and TRBJ1-2, with 11 bases that match TRBD1. CDR3 length equals 15 residues. Trimming removed 3 bases from V and 2 bases from J; junction bases left unmatched: 3. The germline V gene encodes CDR1 SGHNT and CDR2 YYREEE (reference sequence). In DNA form, the CDR3 reads TGTGCCAGCAGCTCACGGGACAGGGGGAACTATGGCTACACCTTC. Translated, it gives CASSSRDRGNYGYTF.

J is TRBJ1-2 and V is TRBV13, with D perhaps TRBD1 (5 bases). V was cut by 4 bases and J by 1 base, with 16 bases left in between. This CDR3 comprises 16 residues. Germline V gives CDR1 PRHDT, CDR2 FYEKMQ (reference sequence). The chain's CDR3 is CASSSGWDSLNYGYTF. The CDR3 region has the DNA TGTGCCAGCAGCTCTGGATGGGACTCTCTTAACTATGGCTACACCTTC. The full variable domain, its missing parts supplied by reference TRBV13 and TRBJ1-2, is AAGVIQSPRHLIKEKRETATLKCYPIPRHDTVYWYQQGPGQDPQFLISFYEKMQSDKGSIPDRFSAQQFSDYHSELNMSSLELGDSALYFCASSSGWDSLNYGYTFGSGTRLTVV.

CDR3 coding DNA: TGTGCCACCAGGGGGACTAAAGTAACGAACACCGGGGAGCTGTTTTTT. It encodes CATRGTKVTNTGELFF. The rearrangement uses TRBV24-1 and TRBJ2-2; 7 nucleotides align to TRBD2. Unmatched junction bases numbered 7, after V lost 7 bases and J lost 0 bases. The germline V gene has CDR1 KGHDR and CDR2 SFDVKD. The CDR3 covers 16 residues.

The chain is built from TRBV25-1 and TRBJ2-6; tentative D call: TRBD2 (6 bases). V was clipped by 2 bases and J by 0 bases, with 11 bases between them. Germline CDR1 and CDR2: MGHDK and SYGVNS. The CDR3 spans 17 residues. For the CDR3, the DNA is TGTGCCAGCAGTGAAGAGGGAGGTTACTCTGGGGCCAACGTCCTGACTTTC. Encoded protein: CASSEEGGYSGANVLTF.

The V call is TRBV20-1, the J call TRBJ2-7; D is unclear. V lost 6 bases and J lost 0, with 6 bases in between. The CDR3 totals 11 residues. In germline, CDR1 is DFQATT, CDR2 SNEGSKA (reference sequence). CDR3 bases: TGCAGTGCCTCGAGCTCCTACGAGCAGTACTTC. Its translation is CSASSSYEQYF.

This chain links TRBV19 with TRBJ1-6; D uncertain. The CDR3 totals 14 residues. Trimming removed 9 bases from V and 1 base from J, with 10 bases in between. CDR1 is LNHDA, CDR2 SQIVND, per germline (reference sequence). CDR3 nucleotide sequence: TGTGCCAGCAGCGAGGGTTCCTATAATTCACCCCTCCACTTT. It codes for CASSEGSYNSPLHF.

V and J are TRBV7-3 and TRBJ1-1, with D possibly TRBD1 on 5 matching bases. This CDR3 spans 13 amino acids. The germline gives CDR1 SGHTA, CDR2 FQGTGA. With 5 bases removed from V and 3 bases from J, the gap between germline ends came to 10 bases. The CDR3 is CASSPSGYTEAFF. DNA of the CDR3: TGTGCCAGCAGCCCGTCAGGGTACACTGAAGCTTTCTTT.

The chain couples TRBV4-1 to TRBJ1-2; a weak D match, TRBD1 (5 bases). Germline V gene data show CDR1 as MGHRA and CDR2 as YSYEKL. The CDR3 length is 17 residues. V lost 3 bases to trimming and J lost 4 bases, with 21 bases between them. The CDR3 DNA is TGCGCCAGCAGCCATGGAGAAGGCGGCCGGGGGGTCTATGGCTACACCTTC. Its translation is CASSHGEGGRGVYGYTF.

The gene calls are TRBV4-1 and TRBJ2-2; TRBD2 matches at 8 bases. The CDR3 extends over 18 amino acids. Germline CDR1 reads MGHRA; CDR2 reads YSYEKL. V gave up 4 bases and J gave up 3 bases; unmatched junction bases: 13. The CDR3 region is CASSPGGIAGRYTGELFF. CDR3 DNA: TGCGCCAGCAGCCCCGGTGGGATAGCGGGGCGATACACCGGGGAGCTGTTTTTT.

The genes are TRBV6-5 and TRBJ1-5; 7 bases fit TRBD1. This CDR3 is built from 13 residues. Germline V gene lookup returns CDR1 MNHEY and CDR2 SVGAGI. With V trimmed by 6 bases and J by 7 bases, 6 bases remained unmatched. CDR3 residues: CASRTGVYQPQHF. CDR3 nucleotides: TGTGCCAGCAGAACAGGGGTTTACCAGCCCCAGCATTTT.

The genes are TRBV12-3 or TRBV12-4 and TRBJ2-1; TRBD1 agrees at 8 bases. The CDR3 has 12 amino acids. After removal of 1 base from V and 15 bases from J, the junction contained 5 bases not matched to a gene. The CDR3 here is CASSLGDRTAFF. CDR3 nucleotide sequence: TGTGCCAGCAGTTTAGGGGACAGGACCGCGTTCTTC.

V usage is TRBV19 and J usage is TRBJ2-7, with D maybe TRBD1 (6 bases). The V gene's germline CDR1 is LNHDA and CDR2 SQIVND (reference sequence). The germline V and J ends were trimmed by 4 bases and 3 bases, with 13 bases remaining between them. This CDR3 has 14 residues. The CDR3 spells CASSKRPDSYEQYF. CDR3 in DNA: TGTGCCAGTAGTAAGAGGCCGGACAGCTACGAGCAGTACTTC.

The chain combines TRBV20-1 with TRBJ1-2; D perhaps matches TRBD1 (5 bases). Trimming cost V 5 bases and J 7 bases, with 8 bases left between them. This CDR3 is built from 10 residues. Per the germline V gene, CDR1 is DFQATT and CDR2 is SNEGSKA (reference sequence). CDR3 nucleotides: TGCAGTGCTGGCAGGGTTGGCTACACCTTC. Translated: CSAGRVGYTF.

This chain joins TRBV7-2 and TRBJ2-7, with 9 bases fitting TRBD1. This CDR3 has 15 residues. J lost 2 bases, V lost 5 bases, and 7 bases had no gene match. Germline-derived CDR1 and CDR2 are SGHTA and FQGNSA. In DNA, the CDR3 is TGTGCCAGCAGCCTCCGGGACAGGGCCGCCTACGAGCAGTACTTC. Translating gives CASSLRDRAAYEQYF.

The chain has TRBV5-4 and TRBJ2-3; D unresolved. With 4 bases removed from V and 3 bases from J, the gap between germline ends came to 9 bases. Germline V CDR1 and CDR2: SGHNT, YYREEE (reference sequence). This CDR3 has 13 amino acids. CDR3 residues: CASSHPETDTQYF. The CDR3 DNA reads TGTGCCAGCAGCCACCCGGAGACAGATACGCAGTATTTT.

The chain joins TRBV19 to TRBJ1-4; TRBD1 aligns across 7 bases. With V trimmed by 5 bases and J by 5 bases, 14 bases remained unmatched. The CDR3 is 17 amino acids. Germline V gene data show CDR1 as LNHDA and CDR2 as SQIVND (reference sequence). The CDR3 DNA sequence: TGTGCCAGTAGTCGAAAATCTAGGGGGCAGGGGAATGAAAAACTGTTTTTT. It codes for CASSRKSRGQGNEKLFF. Filled out from reference TRBV19 and TRBJ1-4, the complete variable domain reads DGGITQSPKYLFRKEGQNVTLSCEQNLNHDAMYWYRQDPGQGLRLIYYSQIVNDFQKGDIAEGYSVSREKKESFPLTVTSAQKNPTAFYLCASSRKSRGQGNEKLFFGSGTQLSVL.

The J gene is TRBJ2-5, the V gene TRBV7-8, with D possibly matching TRBD2 (6 bases). The CDR3 spans 15 residues. Germline CDR1 is SGHVS and CDR2 is FQNEAQ. Trimming took 5 bases from V and 5 from J, leaving 18 bases between them. CDR3 bases: TGTGCCAGCAGCGTCACCCGCGGGGACCGGGAGACCCAGTACTTC. This gives the protein CASSVTRGDRETQYF. The complete variable domain, with remaining parts taken from reference TRBV7-8 and TRBJ2-5, reads GAGVSQSPRYKVAKRGQDVALRCDPISGHVSLFWYQQALGQGPEFLTYFQNEAQLDKSGLPSDRFFAERPEGSVSTLKIQRTQQEDSAVYLCASSVTRGDRETQYFGPGTRLLVL.

This chain joins TRBV12-5 and TRBJ1-1; D is undetermined. The V end lost 5 bases, the J end lost 6 bases, and 10 bases lay between the germline ends. Germline V gene sequence: CDR1 LGHNT, CDR2 FRNRAP. This CDR3 contains 12 residues. The CDR3 DNA follows: TGTGCTAGTGGTCTAGTATCCTCTGAAGCTTTCTTT. Translating gives CASGLVSSEAFF. The variable domain in full, completed from reference TRBV12-5 and TRBJ1-1, reads DARVTQTPRHKVTEMGQEVTMRCQPILGHNTVFWYRQTMMQGLELLAYFRNRAPLDDSGMPKDRFSAEMPDATLATLKIQPSEPRDSAVYFCASGLVSSEAFFGQGTRLTVV.

This clone was seen only once. The V call is TRBV29-1, the J call TRBJ1-3; D remains ambiguous. The CDR3 extends over 12 amino acids. Trimming removed 4 bases from V and 2 bases from J, with 6 bases in between. Looked up from germline, CDR1 is SQVTM and CDR2 is ANQGSEA. DNA for the CDR3: TGCAGCGTTGGCGGAGCTGGAAACACCATATATTTT. Protein sequence: CSVGGAGNTIYF.